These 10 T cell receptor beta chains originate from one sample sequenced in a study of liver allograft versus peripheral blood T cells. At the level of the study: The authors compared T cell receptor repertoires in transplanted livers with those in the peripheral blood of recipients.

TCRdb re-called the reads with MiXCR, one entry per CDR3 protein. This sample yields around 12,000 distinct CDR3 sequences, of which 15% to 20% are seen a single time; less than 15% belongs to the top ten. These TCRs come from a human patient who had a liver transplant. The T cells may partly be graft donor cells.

The CDR3 protein is CASSPRTGANTEAFF. The CDR3 DNA reads as TGTGCCAGCAGTCCCCGGACAGGGGCGAACACTGAAGCTTTCTTT. The chain is built from TRBV12-3 or TRBV12-4 and TRBJ1-1; 9 bases are a match to TRBD1. This CDR3 has 15 residues. Trimming took 5 bases from V and 1 from J; bases not matched to a gene: 5.

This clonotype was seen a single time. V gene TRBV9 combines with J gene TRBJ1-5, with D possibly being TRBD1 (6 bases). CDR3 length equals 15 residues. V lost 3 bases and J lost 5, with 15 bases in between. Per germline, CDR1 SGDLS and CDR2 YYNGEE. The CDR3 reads CASSADPTGYQPQHF. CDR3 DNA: TGTGCCAGCAGCGCAGATCCCACAGGGTATCAGCCCCAGCATTTT.

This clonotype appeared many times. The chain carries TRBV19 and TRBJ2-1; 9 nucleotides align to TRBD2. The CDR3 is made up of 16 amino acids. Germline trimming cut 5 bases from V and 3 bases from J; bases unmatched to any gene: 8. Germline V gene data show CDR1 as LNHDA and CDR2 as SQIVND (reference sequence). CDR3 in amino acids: CASSAFSGGLYNEQFF. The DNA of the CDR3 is TGTGCCAGTAGTGCTTTTAGCGGGGGCCTCTACAATGAGCAGTTCTTC.

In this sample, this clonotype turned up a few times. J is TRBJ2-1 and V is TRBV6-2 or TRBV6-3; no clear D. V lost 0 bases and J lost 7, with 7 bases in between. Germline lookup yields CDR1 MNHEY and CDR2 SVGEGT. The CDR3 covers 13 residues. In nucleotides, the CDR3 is TGTGCCAGCAGTTACTCGAGGTCGAATGAGCAGTTCTTC. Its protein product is CASSYSRSNEQFF.

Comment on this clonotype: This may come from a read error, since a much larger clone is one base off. CDR3 DNA: TGTGCCAGCAGTGAGGGACTAGGCGAGACCCAGTACTTC. It codes for CASSEGLGETQYF. The chain carries TRBV6-6 and TRBJ2-5; TRBD2 matches at 8 bases. The V gene's germline CDR1 is MNHNY and CDR2 SVGAGI (reference sequence). The CDR3 loop spans 13 amino acids. With 5 bases clipped from V and 5 bases from J, the junction kept 4 bases outside the gene matches.

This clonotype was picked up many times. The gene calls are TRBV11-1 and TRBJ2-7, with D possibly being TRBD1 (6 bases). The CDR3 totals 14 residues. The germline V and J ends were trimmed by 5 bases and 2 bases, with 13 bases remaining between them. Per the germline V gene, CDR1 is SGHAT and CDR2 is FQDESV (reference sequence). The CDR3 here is CASSPGAGAYEQYF. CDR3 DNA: TGTGCCAGCAGCCCCGGGGCAGGGGCCTACGAGCAGTACTTC. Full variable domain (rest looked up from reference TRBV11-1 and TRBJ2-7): EAEVAQSPRYKITEKSQAVAFWCDPISGHATLYWYRQILGQGPELLVQFQDESVVDDSQLPKDRFSAERLKGVDSTLKIQPAELGDSAMYLCASSPGAGAYEQYFGPGTRLTVT.

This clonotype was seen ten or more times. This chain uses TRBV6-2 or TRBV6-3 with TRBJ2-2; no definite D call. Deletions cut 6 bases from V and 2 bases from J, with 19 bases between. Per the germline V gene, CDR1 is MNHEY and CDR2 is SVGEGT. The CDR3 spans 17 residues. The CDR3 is CASSLPRTRINTGELFF. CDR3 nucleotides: TGTGCCAGCAGCCTTCCCCGGACCAGAATTAACACCGGGGAGCTGTTTTTT.

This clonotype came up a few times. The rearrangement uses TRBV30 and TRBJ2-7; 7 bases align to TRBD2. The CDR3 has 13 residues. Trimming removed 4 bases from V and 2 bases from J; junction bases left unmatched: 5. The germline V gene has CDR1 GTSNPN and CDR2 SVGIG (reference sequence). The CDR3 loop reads CAWKLGGTYEQYF. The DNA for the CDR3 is TGTGCCTGGAAATTGGGAGGGACCTACGAGCAGTACTTC.

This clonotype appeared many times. CDR3 residues: CASSFRPGDETYEQYF. The CDR3 bases are TGTGCCAGCAGCTTTCGCCCGGGGGACGAGACCTACGAGCAGTACTTC. The rearrangement links TRBV7-9 to TRBJ2-7; maybe TRBD2 (6 bases). CDR1 is SEHNR, CDR2 FQNEAQ, per germline (reference sequence). The CDR3 contains 16 residues. Deletions cut 3 bases from V and 2 bases from J, with 17 bases between. Full variable domain (rest looked up from reference TRBV7-9 and TRBJ2-7): DTGVSQNPRHKITKRGQNVTFRCDPISEHNRLYWYRQTLGQGPEFLTYFQNEAQLEKSRLLSDRFSAERPKGSFSTLEIQRTEQGDSAMYLCASSFRPGDETYEQYFGPGTRLTVT.

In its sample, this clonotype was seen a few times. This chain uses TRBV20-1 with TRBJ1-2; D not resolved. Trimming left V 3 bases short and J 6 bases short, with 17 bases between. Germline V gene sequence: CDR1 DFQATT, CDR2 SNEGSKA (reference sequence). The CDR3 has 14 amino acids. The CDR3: CSARPQRVDDGYTF. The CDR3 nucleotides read TGCAGTGCTAGGCCGCAGCGGGTAGACGATGGCTACACCTTC.